These T cell receptor beta chains were read from a single sample in a study of CD8+ T cells in alopecia areata. Sequencing used immunoSEQ multiplex PCR; TCRdb keeps in-frame clones, though not all of them. The repertoire holds 140,000 or so clones, with roughly 58% as singletons. Specimen: CD8+ T cells sorted from blood. All receptors come from a human donor in good health. Both conserved end residues are part of each CDR3. Fields, in order: CDR3 DNA, CDR3 protein, V gene, D gene, clone size, J gene. The D gene is left open where the match is weak. Clone size is stated in some rows and not others, as once, few, many or a class when expanded.

CDR3nt: TGCGCCAGCAGCCAGGGAATTGCCAAAAACATTCAGTACTTC
CDR3aa: CASSQGIAKNIQYF
v_gene: TRBV4-1
d_gene: -
abundance: once
j_gene: TRBJ2-4

CDR3nt: TGCAGCGTTGAGTGGGCAGCGACAGGGGGCGGCTATGGCTACACCTTC
CDR3aa: CSVEWAATGGGYGYTF
v_gene: TRBV29-1
d_gene: TRBD1
abundance: -
j_gene: TRBJ1-2

CDR3nt: TGTGCCAGCAGTGGCCGGGACAGTATCTACGAGCAGTACTTC
CDR3aa: CASSGRDSIYEQYF
v_gene: TRBV6-1
d_gene: TRBD1
abundance: few
j_gene: TRBJ2-7

CDR3nt: TGTGCCAGCAGTGATGGGACTAGCTCAGGGAGGGATACGCAGTATTTT
CDR3aa: CASSDGTSSGRDTQYF
v_gene: TRBV2
d_gene: TRBD2
abundance: -
j_gene: TRBJ2-3

CDR3nt: TGTGCCAGCAGTTTAGTCCAGGCAGATACGCAGTATTTT
CDR3aa: CASSLVQADTQYF
v_gene: TRBV27
d_gene: -
abundance: -
j_gene: TRBJ2-3

CDR3nt: TGTGCCAGCAGCTTAGGGGGCCACGGGGAGCTGTTTTTT
CDR3aa: CASSLGGHGELFF
v_gene: TRBV11-2
d_gene: -
abundance: -
j_gene: TRBJ2-2

CDR3nt: TGCGCCAGCAGCTTGAATGGGGATGAGCAGTTCTTC
CDR3aa: CASSLNGDEQFF
v_gene: TRBV5-1
d_gene: -
abundance: -
j_gene: TRBJ2-1

CDR3nt: TGCGCCAGCAGCTCGAGCGGGAGAGCAGATGAGCAGTTCTTC
CDR3aa: CASSSSGRADEQFF
v_gene: TRBV5-1
d_gene: TRBD2
abundance: -
j_gene: TRBJ2-1

CDR3nt: TGCAGCGTTCGGGATAACTATGGCTACACCTTC
CDR3aa: CSVRDNYGYTF
v_gene: TRBV29-1
d_gene: -
abundance: -
j_gene: TRBJ1-2

CDR3nt: TGTGCCAGCAGTTACTCGATGGGAACTAATGAAAAACTGTTTTTT
CDR3aa: CASSYSMGTNEKLFF
v_gene: TRBV6-5
d_gene: -
abundance: -
j_gene: TRBJ1-4

CDR3nt: TGTGCCAGCAGCGTAGACACTGGGTCGACGGAGCAGTTCTTC
CDR3aa: CASSVDTGSTEQFF
v_gene: TRBV9
d_gene: -
abundance: -
j_gene: TRBJ2-1

CDR3nt: TGCAGCGTCCCCGGGACGGGGAACACTGAAGCTTTCTTT
CDR3aa: CSVPGTGNTEAFF
v_gene: TRBV29-1
d_gene: -
abundance: -
j_gene: TRBJ1-1

CDR3nt: TGCAGCGTAGGCGACAGACCGAATCAGCCCCAGCATTTT
CDR3aa: CSVGDRPNQPQHF
v_gene: TRBV29-1
d_gene: -
abundance: -
j_gene: TRBJ1-5

CDR3nt: TGTGCCAGCAGTTCGGGGACTACGTTATACGAGCAGTACTTC
CDR3aa: CASSSGTTLYEQYF
v_gene: TRBV28
d_gene: TRBD2
abundance: -
j_gene: TRBJ2-7

CDR3nt: TGCGCCAGCAGAGGCGGGACAACAGCCTACGAGCAGTACTTC
CDR3aa: CASRGGTTAYEQYF
v_gene: TRBV5-1
d_gene: -
abundance: -
j_gene: TRBJ2-7

CDR3nt: TGTGCCAGCAGCTTCCGCGGGAGAAGCACAGATACGCAGTATTTT
CDR3aa: CASSFRGRSTDTQYF
v_gene: TRBV9
d_gene: TRBD2
abundance: -
j_gene: TRBJ2-3

CDR3nt: TGTGCCAGCAGTTTCTATCCTGGACAGCAGGGCGAGCAGTACTTC
CDR3aa: CASSFYPGQQGEQYF
v_gene: TRBV6-5
d_gene: -
abundance: -
j_gene: TRBJ2-7

CDR3nt: TGTGCCAGGTCGGACCAGTCTAGCGGGTTAGATAAGTACTTC
CDR3aa: CARSDQSSGLDKYF
v_gene: TRBV11-3
d_gene: TRBD2
abundance: -
j_gene: TRBJ2-5

CDR3nt: TGCAGCGTTGAGGGGCTTTCCTCCTACAATGAGCAGTTCTTC
CDR3aa: CSVEGLSSYNEQFF
v_gene: TRBV29-1
d_gene: -
abundance: once
j_gene: TRBJ2-1

CDR3nt: TGTGCCAGCAAGGGGTATGGCTACACCTTC
CDR3aa: CASKGYGYTF
v_gene: TRBV2
d_gene: -
abundance: few
j_gene: TRBJ1-2

CDR3nt: TGTGCCAGCAGCTTAGTGACAGAGCAGTACTTC
CDR3aa: CASSLVTEQYF
v_gene: TRBV11-2
d_gene: -
abundance: -
j_gene: TRBJ2-7

CDR3nt: TGTGCCAGCAGCTTGGGGCTAGCCGCAGATACGCAGTATTTT
CDR3aa: CASSLGLAADTQYF
v_gene: TRBV5-6
d_gene: -
abundance: -
j_gene: TRBJ2-3